The 3 T cell receptor beta chains listed next were all sequenced from one sample in a study of blood T cell repertoires in COVID-19. Sequenced by immunoSEQ multiplex PCR; TCRdb stores in-frame clones only, minus some. The table has 150,000 to 200,000 clones, 80% seen once; the top ten hold about 6.9%. Sequenced sample: peripheral blood. These receptors originate from a man in his 60s with acute or convalescent COVID-19.

This chain uses TRBV11-2 with TRBJ2-7, with a possible D match to TRBD1 (6 bases). The CDR3 loop spans 12 amino acids. The V gene lost 7 bases and the J gene lost 5 bases, with 12 bases spanning the gap. The germline V gene encodes CDR1 SGHAT and CDR2 FQNNGV. The CDR3 loop is CASKVGGHEQYF. The CDR3 region has the DNA TGTGCCAGCAAGGTAGGGGGTCACGAGCAGTACTTC. The full variable domain, completed using reference TRBV11-2 and TRBJ2-7, is EAGVAQSPRYKIIEKRQSVAFWCNPISGHATLYWYQQILGQGPKLLIQFQNNGVVDDSQLPKDRFSAERLKGVDSTLKIQPAKLEDSAVYLCASKVGGHEQYFGPGTRLTVT.

This chain uses TRBV7-9 with TRBJ1-6; 7 bases align to TRBD1. The trim removed 5 bases at V and 6 bases at J, leaving 4 bases unmatched. The germline gives CDR1 SEHNR, CDR2 FQNEAQ (reference sequence). The CDR3 length is 14 residues. CDR3 bases: TGTGCCAGCAGCCTGGGACAGACTAATTCACCCCTCCACTTT. It specifies CASSLGQTNSPLHF. Full variable domain (outside the CDR3, taken from reference TRBV7-9 and TRBJ1-6): DTGVSQNPRHKITKRGQNVTFRCDPISEHNRLYWYRQTLGQGPEFLTYFQNEAQLEKSRLLSDRFSAERPKGSFSTLEIQRTEQGDSAMYLCASSLGQTNSPLHFGNGTRLTVT.

V gene TRBV20-1 combines with J gene TRBJ1-3, with 9 bases matching TRBD1. This CDR3 region has 13 residues. The V gene end was trimmed by 3 bases and the J gene end by 7 bases; junction bases not matched to a gene: 4. Germline CDR1 reads DFQATT; CDR2 reads SNEGSKA (reference sequence). Here the CDR3 reads CSASRTGANTIYF. The CDR3 coding sequence is TGCAGTGCTAGTCGGACAGGGGCCAACACCATATATTTT.